Presented here are 14 T cell receptor beta chains from one specimen sequenced in a study of cytomegalovirus exposure and HLA in healthy donors. With 60 Vbeta and 13 Jbeta primers, the PCR was carried out. Clones were read by immunoSEQ multiplex PCR, and TCRdb kept only the in-frame ones, dropping some. The sample includes some 140,000 clones, around 83% of them seen just once. The source material was PBMCs. These receptors were collected from a woman aged 25 to 39 in good health and CMV-seropositive.

The genes are TRBV4-1 and TRBJ2-1; 8 bases match TRBD1. With 1 base clipped from V and 2 bases from J, the junction kept 1 base outside the gene matches. CDR3 length equals 15 residues. Germline V gene data show CDR1 as MGHRA and CDR2 as YSYEKL. The chain's CDR3 is CASSQGTGTYNEQFF. Written as DNA, the CDR3 is TGCGCCAGCAGCCAAGGGACAGGGACCTACAATGAGCAGTTCTTC.

This chain links TRBV30 with TRBJ1-6; TRBD1 is a possible D gene (5 bases). Germline V gene sequence: CDR1 GTSNPN, CDR2 SVGIG (reference sequence). The CDR3 consists of 14 residues. Trimming shortened V by 3 bases and J by 4 bases, and 10 bases separated the two germline ends. The CDR3 loop is CAWRPQEYNSPLHF. The CDR3 DNA reads as TGTGCCTGGAGACCACAGGAATATAATTCACCCCTCCACTTT. Drawing the rest from reference TRBV30 and TRBJ1-6, the complete variable domain is SQTIHQWPATLVQPVGSPLSLECTVEGTSNPNLYWYRQAAGRGLQLLFYSVGIGQISSEVPQNLSASRPQDRQFILSSKKLLLSDSGFYLCAWRPQEYNSPLHFGNGTRLTVT.

This clone was seen just once. The chain uses TRBV28 and TRBJ1-1; TRBD1 matches at 7 bases. Germline lookup yields CDR1 MDHEN and CDR2 SYDVKM. This CDR3 spans 14 amino acids. With 6 bases clipped from V and 0 bases from J, the junction kept 4 bases outside the gene matches. CDR3 residues: CASSSTGLNTEAFF. In nucleotides, the CDR3 is TGTGCCAGCAGCTCGACAGGGTTGAACACTGAAGCTTTCTTT.

This chain joins TRBV7-9 and TRBJ1-2; D remains unclear. Germline V gene data show CDR1 as SEHNR and CDR2 as FQNEAQ (reference sequence). The CDR3 totals 12 residues. Trimming removed 1 base at V and 8 bases at J, with 8 bases between. CDR3 sequence (DNA): TGTGCCAGCAGCTTAGAGCCGGGAGGCTACACCTTC. Its protein product is CASSLEPGGYTF.

The chain is built from TRBV2 and TRBJ2-7; unclear D gene. V was pared by 6 bases and J by 2 bases, with 8 bases between. CDR3 size: 12 residues. Germline CDR1 is SNHLY and CDR2 is FYNNEI. The CDR3 is CASSDSTYEQYF. The CDR3 region has the DNA TGTGCCAGCAGCGACTCGACCTACGAGCAGTACTTC.

The gene calls are TRBV5-1 and TRBJ2-5; 9 nucleotides line up with TRBD2. The CDR3 totals 14 residues. Germline V CDR1 and CDR2: SGHRS, YFSETQ. V lost 7 bases and J lost 5; bases outside the gene matches: 9. CDR3 sequence reads: CASSSGTFGETQYF. In DNA, the CDR3 is TGCGCCAGCTCTAGCGGGACCTTTGGGGAGACCCAGTACTTC.

This chain joins TRBV7-9 and TRBJ1-2; D gene uncertain. The CDR3 sequence is 13 residues long. Deletions cut 0 bases from V and 7 bases from J, with 9 bases between. The germline CDR1 and CDR2 sequences are SEHNR and FQNEAQ (reference sequence). This CDR3 reads CASSLALGGGYTF. CDR3 in DNA: TGTGCCAGCAGCTTAGCCCTCGGAGGTGGCTACACCTTC.

The J gene is TRBJ1-5, the V gene TRBV9, with no clear D. The V end lost 6 bases, the J end lost 0 bases, and 7 bases lay between the germline ends. Germline values: CDR1 SGDLS, CDR2 YYNGEE. The CDR3 is 13 residues long. CDR3 loop: CASIRDSNQPQHF. The DNA for the CDR3 is TGTGCCAGCATTCGGGATAGCAATCAGCCCCAGCATTTT.

The chain is built from TRBV5-1 and TRBJ2-1; 11 bases match TRBD2. The CDR3 contains 18 residues. Unmatched junction bases numbered 17, after V lost 5 bases and J lost 7 bases. The V gene's germline CDR1 is SGHRS and CDR2 YFSETQ. CDR3 nucleotide sequence: TGCGCCAGCAGGGGGGGGACTAGCGGTTTTGCGAGAGGTAATGAGCAGTTCTTC. Protein: CASRGGTSGFARGNEQFF.

V is TRBV28 and J is TRBJ2-5; 7 nucleotides match TRBD1. The better agreement between TRBJ2-7 and the DNA end casts doubt on the J call. Per the germline V gene, CDR1 is MDHEN and CDR2 is SYDVKM. The CDR3 has 11 amino acids. Here the CDR3 DNA reads TGTGCCAGCACAGGGGGATACGAGCAGTACTTC. Translation: CASTGGYEQYF.

This sequence joins TRBV7-9 and TRBJ1-5; D is perhaps TRBD1 (5 bases). The CDR3 runs 15 residues. Trimming cost V 4 bases and J 5 bases, with 15 bases left between them. The germline V gene has CDR1 SEHNR and CDR2 FQNEAQ (reference sequence). DNA for the CDR3: TGTGCCAGCAGCTCCAGTCAGGGTGGTGATCAGCCCCAGCATTTT. This translates into CASSSSQGGDQPQHF.

V gene TRBV27 combines with J gene TRBJ2-1; 10 bases align to TRBD1. Germline values: CDR1 MNHEY, CDR2 SMNVEV (reference sequence). The CDR3 is 14 amino acids. The trim removed 5 bases at V and 9 bases at J, leaving 7 bases unmatched. CDR3 DNA: TGTGCCAGCAGTCCATGGACAGGGGGAGGTGAGCAGTTCTTC. Amino acids: CASSPWTGGGEQFF.

J is TRBJ2-1 and V is TRBV5-1; 8 positions match TRBD2. Germline values: CDR1 SGHRS, CDR2 YFSETQ. With V trimmed by 0 bases and J by 0 bases, 5 bases remained unmatched. This CDR3 spans 17 amino acids. For the CDR3, the DNA is TGCGCCAGCAGCTTGGTTTCAAGCGGGAGCTCCTACAATGAGCAGTTCTTC. This translates into CASSLVSSGSSYNEQFF.

V and J are TRBV30 and TRBJ2-7; TRBD2 matches 7 bases. In germline, CDR1 is GTSNPN, CDR2 SVGIG (reference sequence). The trim removed 3 bases at V and 9 bases at J, leaving 5 bases unmatched. This CDR3 contains 11 residues. CDR3 protein: CAWSGAGAQYF. The CDR3 bases are TGTGCCTGGAGCGGGGCGGGAGCGCAGTACTTC.